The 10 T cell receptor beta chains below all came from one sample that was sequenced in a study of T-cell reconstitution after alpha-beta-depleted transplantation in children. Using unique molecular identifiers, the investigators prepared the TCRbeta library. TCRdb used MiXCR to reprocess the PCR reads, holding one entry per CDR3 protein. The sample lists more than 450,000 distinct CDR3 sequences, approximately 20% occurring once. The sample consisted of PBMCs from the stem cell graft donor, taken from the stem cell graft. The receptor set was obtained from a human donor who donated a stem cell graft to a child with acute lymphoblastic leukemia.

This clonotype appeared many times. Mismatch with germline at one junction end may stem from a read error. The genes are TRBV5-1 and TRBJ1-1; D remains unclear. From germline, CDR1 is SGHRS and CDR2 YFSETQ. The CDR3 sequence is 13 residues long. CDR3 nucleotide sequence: TGTGCCAGCAGCTTAGGGTGGAACACTGAAGCTTTCTTT. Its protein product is CASSLGWNTEAFF. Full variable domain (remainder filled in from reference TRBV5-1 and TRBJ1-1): KAGVTQTPRYLIKTRGQQVTLSCSPISGHRSVSWYQQTPGQGLQFLFEYFSETQRNKGNFPGRFSGRQFSNSRSEMNVSTLELGDSALYLCASSLGWNTEAFFGQGTRLTVV.

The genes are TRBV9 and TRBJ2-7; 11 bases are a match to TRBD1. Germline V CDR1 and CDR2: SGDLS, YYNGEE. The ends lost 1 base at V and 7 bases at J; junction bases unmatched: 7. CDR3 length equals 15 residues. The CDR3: CASSVPGTGGEEQYF. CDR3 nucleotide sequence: TGTGCCAGCAGCGTACCCGGGACAGGGGGTGAAGAGCAGTACTTC.

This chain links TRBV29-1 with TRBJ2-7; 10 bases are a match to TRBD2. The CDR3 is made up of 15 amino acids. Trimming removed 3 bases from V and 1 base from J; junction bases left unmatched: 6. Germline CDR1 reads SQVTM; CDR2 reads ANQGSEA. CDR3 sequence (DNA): TGCAGCGTTGAGGGTCCTAGCGGGAGATCCTACGAGCAGTACTTC. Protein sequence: CSVEGPSGRSYEQYF.

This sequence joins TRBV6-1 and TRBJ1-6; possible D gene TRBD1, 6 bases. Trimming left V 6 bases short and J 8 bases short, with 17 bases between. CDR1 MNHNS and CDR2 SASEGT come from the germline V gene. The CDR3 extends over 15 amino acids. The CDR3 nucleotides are TGTGCCAGCAGAACCGAAGAGGGGGGATATTCACCCCTCCACTTT. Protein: CASRTEEGGYSPLHF.

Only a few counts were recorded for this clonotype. CDR3 sequence (DNA): TGTGCCAGCATGGTAACTAGCGGGGACTACAATGAGCAGTTCTTC. Translated: CASMVTSGDYNEQFF. The J gene is TRBJ2-1, the V gene TRBV6-1, with 10 bases identical to TRBD2. The CDR3 spans 15 residues. After removal of 7 bases from V and 3 bases from J, the junction contained 6 bases not matched to a gene. In germline, CDR1 is MNHNS, CDR2 SASEGT.

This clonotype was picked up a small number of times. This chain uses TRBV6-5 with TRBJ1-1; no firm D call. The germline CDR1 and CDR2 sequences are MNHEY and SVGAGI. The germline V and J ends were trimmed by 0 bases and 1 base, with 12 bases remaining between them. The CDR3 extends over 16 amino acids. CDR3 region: CASSYSSPSRNTEAFF. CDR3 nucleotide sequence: TGTGCCAGCAGTTACTCGAGCCCCTCCAGGAACACTGAAGCTTTCTTT.

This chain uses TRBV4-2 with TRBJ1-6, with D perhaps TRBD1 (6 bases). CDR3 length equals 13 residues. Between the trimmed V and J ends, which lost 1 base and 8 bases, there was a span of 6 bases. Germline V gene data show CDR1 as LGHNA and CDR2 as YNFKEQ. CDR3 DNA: TGTGCCAGCAGCCAAGGGGGGCATTCACCCCTCCACTTT. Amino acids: CASSQGGHSPLHF.

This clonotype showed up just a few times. CDR3 in amino acids: CASSLIAVGETQYF. DNA of the CDR3: TGCGCCAGCAGCTTGATAGCGGTGGGGGAGACCCAGTACTTC. This rearrangement joins TRBV5-1 to TRBJ2-5; TRBD2 might be the D (6 bases). CDR3 size: 14 residues. The V gene's germline CDR1 is SGHRS and CDR2 YFSETQ. Trimming left V 1 base short and J 5 bases short, with 12 bases between.

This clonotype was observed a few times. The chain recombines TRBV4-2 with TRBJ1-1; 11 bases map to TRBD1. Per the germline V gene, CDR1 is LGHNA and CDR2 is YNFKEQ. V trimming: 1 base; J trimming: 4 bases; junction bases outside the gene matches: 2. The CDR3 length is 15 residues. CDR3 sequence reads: CASSQAGTGGTEAFF. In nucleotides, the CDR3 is TGTGCCAGCAGCCAAGCGGGGACAGGGGGCACTGAAGCTTTCTTT.

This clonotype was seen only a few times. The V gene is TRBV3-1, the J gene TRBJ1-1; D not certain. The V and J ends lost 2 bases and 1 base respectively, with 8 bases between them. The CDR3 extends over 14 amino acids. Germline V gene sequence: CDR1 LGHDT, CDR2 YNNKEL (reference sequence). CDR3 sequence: CASSQRVQNTEAFF. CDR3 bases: TGTGCCAGCAGCCAAAGGGTGCAGAACACTGAAGCTTTCTTT.